The 21 T cell receptor beta chains reported below all come from one sample, sequenced in a study of T-cell memory formation after mild COVID-19. TCRdb analysed the 5' RACE reads with MiXCR anew, one entry per CDR3 protein. The sample consists of around 310,000 distinct CDR3 sequences, roughly an eighth of them appearing once. Sequences were obtained from PBMCs or a T cell subset sorted from them (not recorded which). Receptor source: a man aged 18 to 30 who had mild COVID-19 (a few samples of this study predate the infection). Cell type and time point are not known.

V and J are TRBV6-4 and TRBJ1-1; D not certain. The CDR3 is 13 amino acids. V lost 6 bases, J lost 0 bases, and 8 bases lay in between. CDR1 is MRHNA, CDR2 SNTAGT, per germline. The CDR3 coding sequence is TGTGCCAGCAGATTCACAGTGAACACTGAAGCTTTCTTT. Its translation: CASRFTVNTEAFF.

This clonotype came up a few times. V is TRBV24-1 and J is TRBJ2-4; D might be TRBD1 (5 bases). The CDR3 covers 15 residues. Germline V gene lookup returns CDR1 KGHDR and CDR2 SFDVKD. Trimming took off 2 bases at V and 6 bases at J, with 13 bases between the two ends. The CDR3 nucleotides are TGTGCCACCAGTGATTCTAGGGGATCGGGAAACATTCAGTACTTC. This sequence encodes CATSDSRGSGNIQYF.

This clonotype occurred a few times. The J gene is TRBJ1-2, the V gene TRBV7-9, with 8 nucleotides matching TRBD1. This CDR3 has 16 amino acids. The germline gives CDR1 SEHNR, CDR2 FQNEAQ (reference sequence). V lost 4 bases and J lost 0; bases outside the gene matches: 7. As DNA, the CDR3 is TGTGCCAGCAGCTCACCCGACAGGGGAGCTAACTATGGCTACACCTTC. This gives the protein CASSSPDRGANYGYTF.

This clonotype was seen more than once but under ten times. The chain carries TRBV5-1 and TRBJ1-1, with 7 nucleotides matching TRBD1. The CDR3 sequence is 14 residues long. Per the germline V gene, CDR1 is SGHRS and CDR2 is YFSETQ. With V trimmed by 7 bases and J by 5 bases, 11 bases remained unmatched. As DNA, the CDR3 is TGCGCCAGCCTCCCAGGGGGGGCTAGGACTGAAGCTTTCTTT. It specifies CASLPGGARTEAFF.

The CDR3 DNA reads TGTGCCAGCTCACCAATCCGGGCGACTGGAAACACCATATATTTT. Translated: CASSPIRATGNTIYF. The chain carries TRBV18 and TRBJ1-3; D remains unclear. Germline V gives CDR1 KGHSH, CDR2 LQKENI. The CDR3 extends over 15 amino acids. Trimming cost V 2 bases and J 2 bases, with 10 bases left between them.

There are a few counts of this clonotype. This sequence joins TRBV5-1 and TRBJ2-2; D not certain. V was clipped by 5 bases and J by 6 bases, with 14 bases between them. The CDR3 consists of 14 residues. In germline, CDR1 is SGHRS, CDR2 YFSETQ. CDR3 DNA sequence: TGCGCCAGCAGGGGCGCGAATGTGGCCGGGGAGCTGTTTTTT. Encoded protein: CASRGANVAGELFF.

This chain joins TRBV7-2 and TRBJ1-2, with TRBD1 as a possible D gene (6 bases). Germline lookup yields CDR1 SGHTA and CDR2 FQGNSA. The CDR3 covers 14 residues. The ends were cut back, 5 bases at V and 5 bases at J, with 15 bases in the middle. The CDR3 is CASSPGVGGYGYTF. Here the CDR3 DNA reads TGTGCCAGCAGCCCAGGGGTCGGAGGGTATGGCTACACCTTC.

This clonotype showed up just a few times. The V call is TRBV11-1, the J call TRBJ2-2; D gene ambiguous. Germline V gives CDR1 SGHAT, CDR2 FQDESV (reference sequence). This CDR3 contains 14 residues. V lost 1 base and J lost 4, with 7 bases in between. In DNA form, the CDR3 reads TGTGCCAGCAGCTTAGGCAGGAGCACCGGGGAGCTGTTTTTT. Translating it yields CASSLGRSTGELFF.

This clonotype was recorded only once. CDR3 coding DNA: TGTGCCAGCAGCTTGTTCAGGGACACAGATACGCAGTATTTT. This encodes CASSLFRDTDTQYF. The J gene is TRBJ2-3, the V gene TRBV5-4, with a weak D call TRBD1 (5 bases). The V end was cut by 1 base, the J end by 2 bases, with 8 bases between. This CDR3 region has 14 residues. In germline, CDR1 is SGHNT, CDR2 YYREEE (reference sequence).

This clonotype was seen more than once but under ten times. The chain employs TRBV29-1 and TRBJ2-3; weak D call: TRBD2 (6 bases). Germline-derived CDR1 and CDR2 are SQVTM and ANQGSEA. This CDR3 comprises 13 residues. V shed 6 bases and J shed 2 bases, with 12 bases lying between them. The CDR3 is CSVGEGLTDTQYF. For the CDR3, the DNA is TGCAGCGTCGGAGAGGGACTCACAGATACGCAGTATTTT.

This clonotype was seen a few times. The chain employs TRBV6-5 and TRBJ1-2; 8 bases map to TRBD1. CDR1 is MNHEY, CDR2 SVGAGI, per germline. V shed 6 bases and J 7 bases; nucleotides not matched to a gene: 13. CDR3 length: 15 residues. CDR3 nucleotide sequence: TGTGCCAGCAGGGGGACCGACAGGGGACAAGGTGGCTACACCTTC. Its protein product is CASRGTDRGQGGYTF.

The V gene is TRBV3-1, the J gene TRBJ1-1, with TRBD1 identical over 8 bases. The CDR3 covers 15 residues. Germline-derived CDR1 and CDR2 are LGHDT and YNNKEL (reference sequence). The junction had 11 bases not matched to a gene; V was cut back by 7 bases and J by 4 bases. CDR3 residues: CASTGGRTGLTEAFF. For the CDR3, the DNA is TGTGCCAGCACGGGGGGGCGGACAGGGCTCACTGAAGCTTTCTTT.

This clonotype was picked up many times. The chain couples TRBV5-1 to TRBJ2-1; D is undetermined. Per the germline V gene, CDR1 is SGHRS and CDR2 is YFSETQ. The CDR3 sequence is 12 residues long. V lost 4 bases, J lost 9 bases, and 11 bases lay in between. The CDR3 bases are TGCGCCAGCAGCGTATCCTGGGGTGAGCAGTTCTTC. The encoded protein is CASSVSWGEQFF.

V usage is TRBV19 and J usage is TRBJ2-1, with 8 bases matching TRBD2. Germline V gives CDR1 LNHDA, CDR2 SQIVND (reference sequence). The CDR3 extends over 14 amino acids. The ends lost 6 bases at V and 4 bases at J; junction bases unmatched: 5. The CDR3 nucleotides are TGTGCCAGTAGCCCCGCGGGGGGTTACAATGAGCAGTTCTTC. Translation gives CASSPAGGYNEQFF.

A word on this clonotype: Without the conserved terminal phenylalanine or tryptophan, this CDR3 likely stems from a read error. The DNA is left out, because the CDR3 cannot be placed on it with certainty; the CDR3 is given as TCRdb lists it. This chain connects TRBV6-5 to TRBJ2-7; TRBD2, as called in the table, went unchecked against the DNA. Germline CDR1 reads MNHEY; CDR2 reads SVGAGI. The CDR3 numbers 11 amino acids, ends counted. The CDR3 loop is CASSPRTLPTP.

This clonotype was observed a few times. The chain couples TRBV5-1 to TRBJ2-6; no clear D. The V end lost 0 bases, the J end lost 0 bases, and 10 bases lay between the germline ends. The CDR3 totals 17 residues. Germline values: CDR1 SGHRS, CDR2 YFSETQ. The DNA for the CDR3 is TGCGCCAGCAGCTTGGGCGCCCCGGGCTCTGGGGCCAACGTCCTGACTTTC. Its translation is CASSLGAPGSGANVLTF.

This clonotype came up many times. The chain links TRBV12-3 or TRBV12-4 to TRBJ1-1, with D unresolved. The CDR3 is 12 residues long. V was pared by 7 bases and J by 3 bases, with 9 bases between. The CDR3 DNA reads TGTGCCAGCACCCAAGTGGACACTGAAGCTTTCTTT. Protein sequence: CASTQVDTEAFF.

J is TRBJ2-3 and V is TRBV27; tentatively, D is TRBD1 (6 bases). V was clipped by 2 bases and J by 9 bases, with 12 bases between them. CDR3 length equals 13 residues. Germline lookup yields CDR1 MNHEY and CDR2 SMNVEV (reference sequence). The CDR3 sequence is CASSLGTGYTQYF. CDR3 coding DNA: TGTGCCAGCAGTTTAGGAACAGGGTACACGCAGTATTTT.

The rearrangement links TRBV5-1 to TRBJ2-5; 9 bases line up with TRBD1. In germline, CDR1 is SGHRS, CDR2 YFSETQ. There are 15 residues in the CDR3. Trimming cost V 4 bases and J 3 bases; bases outside gene matches: 7. This CDR3 is CASSRGTGMEETQYF. The DNA of the CDR3 is TGCGCCAGCAGCCGGGGGACAGGGATGGAAGAGACCCAGTACTTC.

This clonotype came up a few times. The chain recombines TRBV6-5 with TRBJ2-1; 11 positions agree with TRBD2. The CDR3 extends over 15 amino acids. Trimming took 0 bases from V and 6 from J; bases not matched to a gene: 1. Germline CDR1 reads MNHEY; CDR2 reads SVGAGI. DNA for the CDR3: TGTGCCAGCAGTTACTCAGGACTAGCGGGCAATGAGCAGTTCTTC. It encodes CASSYSGLAGNEQFF.

The V and J genes are TRBV12-3 or TRBV12-4 and TRBJ2-3, with 7 bases identical to TRBD1. V lost 1 base to trimming and J lost 6 bases; unmatched junction nucleotides: 4. The CDR3 is 14 residues long. CDR3 protein: CASSLGGGRDTQYF. CDR3 nucleotide sequence: TGTGCCAGCAGTTTAGGAGGGGGCCGGGATACGCAGTATTTT.